The 9 T cell receptor beta chains in this list originate from one sample, sequenced in a study of T cell responses to AZD1222 COVID-19 vaccine. Profiling relied on immunoSEQ multiplex PCR, and the TCRdb table lists in-frame clones only, not all of them. The sample lists some 140,000 clones, around nine tenths occurring once. The material sequenced was peripheral blood, taken on day 0 of AZD1222 vaccination. These TCRs come from an adult in good health.

The gene calls are TRBV28 and TRBJ1-2, with TRBD1 as a possible D gene (5 bases). There are 15 residues in the CDR3. Germline loops: CDR1 MDHEN, CDR2 SYDVKM. V was trimmed by 11 bases and J by 0 bases, leaving 19 bases between them. CDR3 in DNA: TGTGCCCACGGCGTGGCCCTGGGACCTAACTATGGCTACACCTTC. This translates into CAHGVALGPNYGYTF.

The chain joins TRBV15 to TRBJ1-1; TRBD1 aligns across 8 bases. V lost 1 base, J lost 3 bases, and 1 base stayed unmatched. The CDR3 is 14 amino acids. CDR1 and CDR2 from the germline V gene are LNHNV and YYDKDF (reference sequence). The CDR3, as DNA: TGTGCCACCAGCAGAGCAGGGGGCCACACTGAAGCTTTCTTT. Encoded protein: CATSRAGGHTEAFF.

The V call is TRBV9, the J call TRBJ2-7; D might be TRBD2 (7 bases). CDR1 and CDR2 (germline): SGDLS, YYNGEE. The CDR3 spans 18 residues. V lost 0 bases to trimming and J lost 3 bases, with 22 bases between them. This CDR3 is CASSVATGYREGDYEQYF. CDR3 DNA sequence: TGTGCCAGCAGCGTAGCTACTGGATACAGGGAGGGGGACTACGAGCAGTACTTC.

The CDR3 region has the DNA TGTGCCAGCAGGGTAAGGACAGGGGGAAATCAGCCCCAGCATTTT. It is translated as CASRVRTGGNQPQHF. This chain joins TRBV6-5 and TRBJ1-5; 10 nucleotides line up with TRBD1. Germline V lookup: CDR1 MNHEY, CDR2 SVGAGI. This CDR3 is 15 amino acids long. After removal of 6 bases from V and 4 bases from J, the junction contained 6 bases not matched to a gene.

Here the CDR3 DNA reads TGCGCCAGCAGTCCTAGTCTAGCGGCCACCTACGAGCAGTACTTC. The encoded protein is CASSPSLAATYEQYF. The gene calls are TRBV5-1 and TRBJ2-7; TRBD2 agrees at 7 bases. The CDR3 runs 15 residues. Germline V CDR1 and CDR2: SGHRS, YFSETQ. The junction had 10 bases not matched to a gene; V was cut back by 5 bases and J by 2 bases.

The chain employs TRBV28 and TRBJ1-5, with D maybe TRBD1 (5 bases). Germline CDR1 reads MDHEN; CDR2 reads SYDVKM. The CDR3 covers 17 residues. V shed 7 bases and J shed 0 bases, with 19 bases lying between them. The CDR3 nucleotides are TGTGCCAGCAAAGAGGCAGGGATGGTTTCTAGCAATCAGCCCCAGCATTTT. Protein: CASKEAGMVSSNQPQHF.

The chain couples TRBV30 to TRBJ1-1; 8 positions agree with TRBD1. The CDR3 runs to 17 residues. In germline, CDR1 is GTSNPN, CDR2 SVGIG (reference sequence). After removal of 4 bases from V and 0 bases from J, the junction contained 13 bases not matched to a gene. The CDR3 nucleotides read TGTGCCTGGAATTCGAGGACAGGGCTCACCCTGAACACTGAAGCTTTCTTT. Its protein product is CAWNSRTGLTLNTEAFF.

The rearrangement joins TRBV13 to TRBJ1-2, with a tentative D call TRBD1 (5 bases). Germline V gives CDR1 PRHDT, CDR2 FYEKMQ (reference sequence). The CDR3 has 13 residues. V lost 3 bases and J lost 6, with 11 bases in between. The CDR3 sequence: CASSFGGEDGYTF. The CDR3 coding sequence is TGTGCCAGCAGCTTCGGGGGAGAGGATGGCTACACCTTC.

The rearrangement uses TRBV19 and TRBJ1-2; a possible D gene is TRBD1 (5 bases). The germline V and J ends were trimmed by 3 bases and 6 bases, with 17 bases remaining between them. Germline loops: CDR1 LNHDA, CDR2 SQIVND (reference sequence). The CDR3 covers 15 residues. The CDR3 protein is CASSIHLRDGDGYTF. CDR3 bases: TGTGCCAGTAGTATCCATTTGCGGGACGGGGATGGCTACACCTTC.